The next 15 T cell receptor beta chains were all read from a single sample in a study of human T cells and chemical hapten exposure. Via MiXCR, TCRdb re-called the RACE reads, giving one row per CDR3 protein. The sample has around 77,000 distinct CDR3 sequences, around 9.8% seen once; the top ten hold approximately 3%. Described time point: patch test 1, 2 weeks after DPC sensitization. Described treatment: therapeutic diphenylcyclopropenone sensitization with weekly scalp DPC. The sample was whole blood, taken in connection with sensitization to the hapten diphenylcyclopropenone (DPC). Every receptor here comes from a woman aged 40 to 50 with alopecia areata. Some clones in this sample may be carry-over from other donors' samples.

The chain couples TRBV20-1 to TRBJ1-6; D is unresolved. V lost 2 bases to trimming and J lost 6 bases, with 11 bases between them. CDR3 length: 14 amino acids. Germline loops: CDR1 DFQATT, CDR2 SNEGSKA (reference sequence). DNA of the CDR3: TGCAGTGCTAGACCCCGGGGTTTTAATTCACCCCTCCACTTT. Its protein product is CSARPRGFNSPLHF.

This clonotype was seen ten or more times. This chain joins TRBV4-2 and TRBJ1-1, with D unclear. V lost 0 bases and J lost 1, with 9 bases in between. The germline V gene has CDR1 LGHNA and CDR2 YNFKEQ. The CDR3 sequence is 15 residues long. The CDR3 loop reads CASSQEGAGNTEAFF. In DNA, the CDR3 is TGTGCCAGCAGCCAAGAAGGTGCGGGGAACACTGAAGCTTTCTTT.

This chain links TRBV10-3 with TRBJ1-1; D remains unclear. The CDR3 length is 14 residues. The V gene lost 7 bases and the J gene lost 4 bases, with 16 bases spanning the gap. CDR1 is ENHRY and CDR2 is SYGVKD in the germline V gene. In DNA form, the CDR3 reads TGTGCCATCATGGCCCAGTCAAAGGGCACTGAAGCTTTCTTT. Its protein is CAIMAQSKGTEAFF.

The V gene is TRBV19, the J gene TRBJ2-2; D perhaps matches TRBD1 (6 bases). Trimming shortened V by 6 bases and J by 6 bases, and 11 bases separated the two germline ends. Germline assignment: CDR1 LNHDA and CDR2 SQIVND (reference sequence). The CDR3 contains 13 residues. The CDR3 loop is CASSRTGSGELFF. CDR3 DNA: TGTGCCAGTAGCCGCACAGGGTCCGGGGAGCTGTTTTTT.

This clonotype was observed at least ten times. J is TRBJ2-7 and V is TRBV7-9, with D perhaps matching TRBD2 (6 bases). The germline V gene has CDR1 SEHNR and CDR2 FQNEAQ (reference sequence). This CDR3 has 14 amino acids. V dropped 1 base and J dropped 0 bases, with 7 bases sitting between them. CDR3: CASSLVGGSYEQYF. CDR3 coding DNA: TGTGCCAGCAGCTTAGTCGGGGGCTCCTACGAGCAGTACTTC. Drawing the rest from reference TRBV7-9 and TRBJ2-7, the complete variable domain is DTGVSQNPRHKITKRGQNVTFRCDPISEHNRLYWYRQTLGQGPEFLTYFQNEAQLEKSRLLSDRFSAERPKGSFSTLEIQRTEQGDSAMYLCASSLVGGSYEQYFGPGTRLTVT.

This clonotype has ten or more counts. The rearrangement joins TRBV12-3 or TRBV12-4 to TRBJ1-1; no reliable D call. Deletions cut 5 bases from V and 3 bases from J, with 10 bases between. The CDR3 runs to 13 residues. The CDR3 is CASSPPSHTEAFF. The CDR3 coding sequence is TGTGCCAGCAGTCCCCCCAGCCACACTGAAGCTTTCTTT.

This clonotype was recorded a few times. The chain joins TRBV7-7 to TRBJ1-4; 8 bases fit TRBD1. CDR1 SSHAT and CDR2 FNYEAQ come from the germline V gene (reference sequence). The ends lost 5 bases at V and 2 bases at J; junction bases unmatched: 7. The CDR3 is made up of 16 amino acids. The DNA of the CDR3 is TGTGCCAGCAGCCCCGGACAGGGACCTACTAATGAAAAACTGTTTTTT. Amino acid sequence: CASSPGQGPTNEKLFF. Based on the CDR3 plus reference TRBV7-7 and TRBJ1-4, the full variable domain is GAGVSQSPRYKVTKRGQDVTLRCDPISSHATLYWYQQALGQGPEFLTYFNYEAQPDKSGLPSDRFSAERPEGSISTLTIQRTEQRDSAMYRCASSPGQGPTNEKLFFGSGTQLSVL.

This clonotype has more than one count but fewer than ten. V is TRBV7-9 and J is TRBJ2-1, with D unresolved. Trimming took off 0 bases at V and 6 bases at J, with 6 bases between the two ends. The CDR3 covers 13 residues. From germline, CDR1 is SEHNR and CDR2 FQNEAQ (reference sequence). The CDR3, as DNA: TGTGCCAGCAGCTTAGCCAGACTCAATGAGCAGTTCTTC. It specifies CASSLARLNEQFF.

The gene calls are TRBV6-2 or TRBV6-3 and TRBJ2-3, with D hard to call. Trimming took off 4 bases at V and 8 bases at J, with 10 bases between the two ends. This CDR3 has 12 residues. Germline V gene data show CDR1 as MNHEY and CDR2 as SVGEGT. The CDR3 region has the DNA TGTGCCAGCAGTTTGCCTCCCCGTACGCAGTATTTT. Residues: CASSLPPRTQYF.

This clonotype was recorded a few times. The V call is TRBV3-1, the J call TRBJ1-2; TRBD1 matches at 8 bases. This CDR3 contains 16 residues. Germline loops: CDR1 LGHDT, CDR2 YNNKEL (reference sequence). Germline trimming cut 4 bases from V and 4 bases from J; bases unmatched to any gene: 11. The CDR3 bases are TGTGCCAGCAGCCCGACCATAGGACAGGGCCGCTATGGCTACACCTTC. Encoded protein: CASSPTIGQGRYGYTF.

The chain uses TRBV3-1 and TRBJ1-1; D is ambiguous. Germline lookup yields CDR1 LGHDT and CDR2 YNNKEL (reference sequence). V was shortened by 1 base and J by 0 bases, with 21 bases between the two germline ends. This CDR3 region has 19 residues. The CDR3 bases are TGTGCCAGCAGCCAAGGCCGTAGGAGTGGAACATTGCTGAACACTGAAGCTTTCTTT. The encoded protein is CASSQGRRSGTLLNTEAFF.

This clonotype was observed at least ten times. This chain connects TRBV9 to TRBJ2-1; D ambiguous. CDR3 length: 12 residues. Per the germline V gene, CDR1 is SGDLS and CDR2 is YYNGEE. V dropped 0 bases and J dropped 9 bases, with 7 bases sitting between them. The CDR3 coding sequence is TGTGCCAGCAGCGTAGCCCGAGGTGAGCAGTTCTTC. It translates to CASSVARGEQFF.

This clonotype was recorded many times. The rearrangement joins TRBV7-9 to TRBJ1-6; TRBD1 agrees at 9 bases. Germline loops: CDR1 SEHNR, CDR2 FQNEAQ (reference sequence). Trimming removed 4 bases from V and 7 bases from J; junction bases left unmatched: 5. This CDR3 has 15 residues. The CDR3 here is CASSSNRGLNSPLHF. The CDR3 nucleotides are TGTGCCAGCAGCTCGAACAGGGGGCTGAATTCACCCCTCCACTTT.

The genes are TRBV5-1 and TRBJ1-1; D remains unclear. The CDR3 spans 14 residues. Germline CDR1 is SGHRS and CDR2 is YFSETQ. Trimming removed 2 bases at V and 6 bases at J, with 14 bases between. CDR3: CASSFLAMEAEAFF. CDR3 DNA: TGCGCCAGCAGCTTTTTGGCCATGGAGGCTGAAGCTTTCTTT.

The table lists this clonotype with many counts. The chain combines TRBV7-2 with TRBJ2-7, with D unclear. The CDR3 length is 16 residues. The germline V gene encodes CDR1 SGHTA and CDR2 FQGNSA. The V and J ends lost 1 base and 0 bases respectively, with 13 bases between them. The CDR3 loop reads CASSLGQAISSYEQYF. CDR3 DNA: TGTGCCAGCAGCTTAGGCCAGGCTATCAGCTCCTACGAGCAGTACTTC.